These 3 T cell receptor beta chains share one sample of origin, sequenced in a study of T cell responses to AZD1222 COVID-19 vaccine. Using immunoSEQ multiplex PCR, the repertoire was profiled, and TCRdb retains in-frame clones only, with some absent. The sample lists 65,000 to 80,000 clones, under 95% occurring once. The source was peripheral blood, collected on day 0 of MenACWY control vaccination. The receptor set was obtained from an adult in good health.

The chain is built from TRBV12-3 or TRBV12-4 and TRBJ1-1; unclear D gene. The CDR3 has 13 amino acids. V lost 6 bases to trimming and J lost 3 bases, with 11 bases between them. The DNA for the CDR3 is TGTGCCAGCAGACAGAATGGGGACACTGAAGCTTTCTTT. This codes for CASRQNGDTEAFF.

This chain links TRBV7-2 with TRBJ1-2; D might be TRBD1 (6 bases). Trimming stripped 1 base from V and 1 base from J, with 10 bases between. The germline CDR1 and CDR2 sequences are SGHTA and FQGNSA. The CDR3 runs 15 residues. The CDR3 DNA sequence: TGTGCCAGCAGCTTAGGGTCGGACAGTAACTATGGCTACACCTTC. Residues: CASSLGSDSNYGYTF.

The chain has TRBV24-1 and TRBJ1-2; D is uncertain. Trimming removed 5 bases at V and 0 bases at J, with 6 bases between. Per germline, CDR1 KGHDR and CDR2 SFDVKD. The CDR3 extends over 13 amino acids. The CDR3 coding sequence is TGTGCCACCAGTGGAGGCTCTAACTATGGCTACACCTTC. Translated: CATSGGSNYGYTF.